This is a list of T cell receptor beta chains from one sample in a study of blood T cell repertoires in COVID-19. Generated by immunoSEQ multiplex PCR, the TCRdb table keeps only in-frame clones and is missing some. Of fewer than 600,000 clones in the sample, 85% to 90% were seen once. The sequencing sample was made of PBMCs or T cells enriched from blood (not recorded which). Source of these receptors: a woman in her thirties or forties who had recovered from COVID-19. Each CDR3 is given with its conserved first and last residue. The order of the fields is CDR3 DNA, CDR3 protein, clone size, V gene, J gene, D gene. D genes are given only for firm matches. Only some rows state a clone size, as once, few, many or a class for expanded clones.

TGTGCCAGTAGTATAGGAGGCAGGGGGTTGTTTCGGAGCAATCAGCCCCAGCATTTT	CASSIGGRGLFRSNQPQHF	-	TRBV19	TRBJ1-5	TRBD1
TGCGCCAGCAGTTTTGGGACAACCAACTCCTACGAGCAGTACTTC	CASSFGTTNSYEQYF	-	TRBV5-1	TRBJ2-7	-
TGTGCCAGCAGTTACGGGGCAGGGTGGGGAACTGAAGCTTTCTTT	CASSYGAGWGTEAFF	-	TRBV6-5	TRBJ1-1	-
TGCGCCAGCAGGGGAGGGACTAGCTACAATGAGCAGTTCTTC	CASRGGTSYNEQFF	-	TRBV10-2	TRBJ2-1	TRBD2
TGTGCCAGCAGCTTCCAGGGGGTGACTGTCACTGAAGCTTTCTTT	CASSFQGVTVTEAFF	-	TRBV7-9	TRBJ1-1	TRBD1
TGTGCCAGCGGTGGGAGCTCCTACAATGAGCAGTTCTTC	CASGGSSYNEQFF	-	TRBV3-1/TRBV3-2	TRBJ2-1	-
TGCGCCAGCAGCGAAGGATCTTTAGCCTATGGCTACACCTTC	CASSEGSLAYGYTF	-	TRBV5-1	TRBJ1-2	-
TGTGCCACCGCAGTAGGGGGGGCTAATGAAAAACTGTTTTTT	CATAVGGANEKLFF	-	TRBV19	TRBJ1-4	-
TGTGCCAGTCACATGTCGACGGGAATGAACACTGAAGCTTTCTTT	CASHMSTGMNTEAFF	-	TRBV19	TRBJ1-1	-
TGTGCCAGCAGCTTGTACCTAGGACAGGGGGTCACTAATACGCAGTATTTT	CASSLYLGQGVTNTQYF	-	TRBV7-2	TRBJ2-3	TRBD1
TGTGCCAGCAGCCCCGGGACAGGGGTCAGGGAGCTGTTTTTT	CASSPGTGVRELFF	-	TRBV7-2	TRBJ2-2	TRBD1
TGTGCCAGCAGCGTAGCGTCTTACAATGAGCAGTTCTTC	CASSVASYNEQFF	-	TRBV9	TRBJ2-1	-
TGTGCCAGCAGCACCAATTCTCCGGTCCAACCCACAGATACGCAGTATTTT	CASSTNSPVQPTDTQYF	-	TRBV21-1	TRBJ2-3	-
TGTGCCAGCAGCCACGGGACAGGGAATGAAAAACTGTTTTTT	CASSHGTGNEKLFF	-	TRBV5-6	TRBJ1-4	TRBD1
TGTGCCAGCTTTTCGACAGGTGTTAACACTGAAGCTTTCTTT	CASFSTGVNTEAFF	-	TRBV18	TRBJ1-1	-
TGTGCCAGCAGCCCTGAGCGGGACAGGCAAATACAAGAGACCCAGTACTTC	CASSPERDRQIQETQYF	-	TRBV7-9	TRBJ2-5	-
TGTGCCTGGAGTAGGCAGGGGGCTTCTGCAGATACGCAGTATTTT	CAWSRQGASADTQYF	-	TRBV30	TRBJ2-3	TRBD1
TGTGCCAGCAGCTTGGGACTAGCGGGAGGGAGCACAGATACGCAGTATTTT	CASSLGLAGGSTDTQYF	-	TRBV7-2	TRBJ2-3	TRBD2
TGTGCCAGCAGCGGCACAGCTAACTATGGCTACACCTTC	CASSGTANYGYTF	few	TRBV7-9	TRBJ1-2	-
TGTGCCAGCAGTTTATCGCAGGGGAGTCAGCAGTACTTC	CASSLSQGSQQYF	once	TRBV12-3/TRBV12-4	TRBJ2-7	-
TGCGCCAGCAGCCAAGAAACAGGGTGGCGTGGCTACACCTTC	CASSQETGWRGYTF	-	TRBV4-3	TRBJ1-2	-
TGTGCCACGAGTCTTCCGCGGGTCATGAACACTGAAGCTTTCTTT	CATSLPRVMNTEAFF	-	TRBV15	TRBJ1-1	-
TGTGCCAGCAGCTTAGATGGGACAGATAGCTATGGCTACACCTTC	CASSLDGTDSYGYTF	-	TRBV7-2	TRBJ1-2	TRBD1
TGTGCCAGCAGCTTAGAAGGGGGCACTGAAGCTTTCTTT	CASSLEGGTEAFF	-	TRBV7-9	TRBJ1-1	-
TGCGCCAGCAGTGAGGGGGGACAGCCCCAGCATTTC	CASSEGGQPQHF	-	TRBV10-2	TRBJ1-5	TRBD1
TGTGCCAGCAGCCGGGACAGGAACTATGGCTACACCTTC	CASSRDRNYGYTF	-	TRBV5-4	TRBJ1-2	TRBD1
TGTGCCAGTAGTATTGGTCGGGACAGGGGCACGGCTTTCTTT	CASSIGRDRGTAFF	-	TRBV19	TRBJ1-1	TRBD1
TGTGCCAGCAGTTTATCTCTGGACAGGGTCTATGGCTACACCTTC	CASSLSLDRVYGYTF	-	TRBV27	TRBJ1-2	TRBD1
TGTGCCACTGCGGACACCAATCAGCCCCAGCATTTT	CATADTNQPQHF	-	TRBV2	TRBJ1-5	-
TGTGCCAGCAGCCTCGGGTGGGGACAGGGGACGCCGAGGGGGATATATGGCTACACCTTC	CASSLGWGQGTPRGIYGYTF	-	TRBV3-1/TRBV3-2	TRBJ1-2	TRBD1
TGCGCCAGCAGCCGGGACCGGAGGGGGCAAGGGAACACTGAAGCTTTCTTT	CASSRDRRGQGNTEAFF	-	TRBV5-1	TRBJ1-1	TRBD1
TGCGCCAGCAGCTTGGCCAACAGGGGCAATGAGCAGTTCTTC	CASSLANRGNEQFF	-	TRBV5-1	TRBJ2-1	TRBD1
TGCAGTGCTAGTAGGTGGCAGGGGGCAGGGCAGCCCCAGCATTTT	CSASRWQGAGQPQHF	-	TRBV20-1	TRBJ1-5	TRBD1
TGTGCCAGCAGCACGGGACTAGGGGGCTACGAGCAGTACTTC	CASSTGLGGYEQYF	-	TRBV7-2	TRBJ2-7	TRBD2
TGTGCCAGCAGCGCAGGGACAGGGGCGAACACCATATATTTT	CASSAGTGANTIYF	-	TRBV9	TRBJ1-3	TRBD1
TGTGCCAGCAGTGAGCAGCGGCTCAATGAGCAGTTCTTC	CASSEQRLNEQFF	-	TRBV2	TRBJ2-1	-
TGTGCCAGCAGCTTGCGGGGAATTGGATCGCAGCCCCAGCATTTT	CASSLRGIGSQPQHF	few	TRBV5-8	TRBJ1-5	-
TGTGCCAGCAGCTTCGAGGGGGCAGGGGATGAGCAGTTCTTC	CASSFEGAGDEQFF	-	TRBV5-8	TRBJ2-1	TRBD1
TGCGCCAGCAGCTTACAGGGGGCGGGCAATCAGCCCCAGCATTTT	CASSLQGAGNQPQHF	-	TRBV23-1	TRBJ1-5	TRBD1
TGTGCCAGCAGCTCAAAGCAGGGGGCGAACACCGGGGAGCTGTTTTTT	CASSSKQGANTGELFF	many	TRBV5-4	TRBJ2-2	TRBD1
TGCAGTGCCCTGACAGGGGATGAGCAGTACTTC	CSALTGDEQYF	-	TRBV20-1	TRBJ2-7	TRBD1
TGTGCCAGCAGCCACGGGGAGAACACTGAAGCTTTCTTT	CASSHGENTEAFF	-	TRBV13	TRBJ1-1	-
TGTGCCAGTAGTCGATGGGACAGAGCTAGCCTACGCGAGCAGTACTTC	CASSRWDRASLREQYF	-	TRBV19	TRBJ2-7	TRBD1
TGTGCCAGCAGCTTAGAACGAGCGGGAGATTTCGGGACCTACAATGAGCAGTTCTTC	CASSLERAGDFGTYNEQFF	-	TRBV5-8	TRBJ2-1	TRBD2
TGTGCCAGCAGCTCCGGGACAGGGGGCTACGAGCAGTACTTC	CASSSGTGGYEQYF	-	TRBV5-4	TRBJ2-7	TRBD1
TGTGCCAGCAGCCGACGGGGGGCAGGAAACACTGAAGCTTTCTTT	CASSRRGAGNTEAFF	-	TRBV25-1	TRBJ1-1	-
TGTGCCAGCTCACCGTCAGGAATGAACACTGAAGCTTTCTTT	CASSPSGMNTEAFF	-	TRBV18	TRBJ1-1	-
TGTGCCAGCAGTCTACAGGGGGCGCCGTTCAATGAGCAGTTCTTC	CASSLQGAPFNEQFF	-	TRBV6-5	TRBJ2-1	TRBD1
TGTGCCAGCAGTTTACGTGAGCAGTTCTTC	CASSLREQFF	-	TRBV12-3/TRBV12-4	TRBJ2-1	-
TGTGCCAGCAGCAAAGTGAGGAGCGGGACCTACAATGAGCAGTTCTTC	CASSKVRSGTYNEQFF	-	TRBV21-1	TRBJ2-1	-
TGCGCCAGCAGACTCACAGGGAACACTGAAGCTTTCTTT	CASRLTGNTEAFF	-	TRBV5-1	TRBJ1-1	-